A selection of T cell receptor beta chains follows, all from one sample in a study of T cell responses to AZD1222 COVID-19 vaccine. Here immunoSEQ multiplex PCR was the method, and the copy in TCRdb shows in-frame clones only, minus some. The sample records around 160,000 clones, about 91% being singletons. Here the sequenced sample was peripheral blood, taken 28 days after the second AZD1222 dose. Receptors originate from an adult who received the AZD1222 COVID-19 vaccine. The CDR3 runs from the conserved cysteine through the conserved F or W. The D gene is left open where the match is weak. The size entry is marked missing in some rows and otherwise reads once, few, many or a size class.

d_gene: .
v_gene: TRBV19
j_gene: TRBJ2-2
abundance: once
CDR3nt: TGTGCCAGTAGTACTCTGCCAGTAAACACCGGGGAGCTGTTTTTT
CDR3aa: CASSTLPVNTGELFF

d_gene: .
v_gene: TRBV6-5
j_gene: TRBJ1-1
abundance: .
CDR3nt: TGTGCCAGCAGTTACTCGCGGGCCCTGGGAGCTTTCTTT
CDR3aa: CASSYSRALGAFF

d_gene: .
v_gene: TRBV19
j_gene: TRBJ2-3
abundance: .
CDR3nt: TGTGCCAGTAGTATAGCGAACCGGGGGATCAGCACAGATACGCAGTATTTT
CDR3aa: CASSIANRGISTDTQYF

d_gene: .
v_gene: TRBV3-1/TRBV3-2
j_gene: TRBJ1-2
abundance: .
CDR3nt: TGTGCCAGCAGCCAACGGAGCGCTAACTATGGCTACACCTTC
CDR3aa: CASSQRSANYGYTF

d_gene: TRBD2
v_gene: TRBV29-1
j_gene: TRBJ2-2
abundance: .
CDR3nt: TGCAGCGCTCAGACTAGCGGGGGGGCCGTAGCCGGGGAGCTGTTTTTT
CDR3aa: CSAQTSGGAVAGELFF

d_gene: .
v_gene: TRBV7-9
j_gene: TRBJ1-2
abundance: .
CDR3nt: TGTGCCAGCAGCTTTGTCAGGGATAATGGCTACACCTTC
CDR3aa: CASSFVRDNGYTF

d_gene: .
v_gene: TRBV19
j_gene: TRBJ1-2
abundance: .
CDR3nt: TGTGCCAGTAGTCCGGACATCTATGGCGGCTACACCTTC
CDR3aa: CASSPDIYGGYTF

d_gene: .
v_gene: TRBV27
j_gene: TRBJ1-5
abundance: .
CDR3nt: TGTGCCAGCAGTCTTGGGTGGGGCAATCAGCCCCAGCATTTT
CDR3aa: CASSLGWGNQPQHF

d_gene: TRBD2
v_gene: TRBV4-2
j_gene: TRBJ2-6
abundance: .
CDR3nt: TGTGCCAGCAGCCAAGGGGCGGGAGCCGGGGCCAACGTCCTGACTTTC
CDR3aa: CASSQGAGAGANVLTF

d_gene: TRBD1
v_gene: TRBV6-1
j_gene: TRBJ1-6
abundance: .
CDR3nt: TGTGCCAGCAGTGAAGCGCGTGCGGCCAGGGGGAGCTCCTATAATTCACCCCTCCACTTT
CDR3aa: CASSEARAARGSSYNSPLHF

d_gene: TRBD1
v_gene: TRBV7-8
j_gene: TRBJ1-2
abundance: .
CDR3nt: TGTGCCAGCAGCTTACTACAGGGGGCGCGGCATGGCTACACCTTC
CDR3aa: CASSLLQGARHGYTF

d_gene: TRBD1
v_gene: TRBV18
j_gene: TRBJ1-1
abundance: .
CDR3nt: TGTGCCAGCTCAGACAGGGTCTCTACTGAAGCTTTCTTT
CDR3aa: CASSDRVSTEAFF

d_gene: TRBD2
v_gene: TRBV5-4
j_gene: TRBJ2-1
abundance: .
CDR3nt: TGTGCCAGCAGCGATTTCGGGGGGGGGTTCGACAATGAGCAGTTCTTC
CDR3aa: CASSDFGGGFDNEQFF

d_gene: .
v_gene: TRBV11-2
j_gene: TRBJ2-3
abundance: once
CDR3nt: TGTGCCAGCAGCCAACAATGGGGGGATACGCAGTATTTT
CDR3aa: CASSQQWGDTQYF

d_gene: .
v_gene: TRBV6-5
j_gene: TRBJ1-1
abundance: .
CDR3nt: TGTGCCAGCAGTTCCGGGATTTGGACTGAAGCTTTCTTT
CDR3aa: CASSSGIWTEAFF

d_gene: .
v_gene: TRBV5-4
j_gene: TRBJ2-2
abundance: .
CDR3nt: TGTGCCGGCGGACGGGGCGCGAACACCGGGGAGCTGTTTTTT
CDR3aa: CAGGRGANTGELFF

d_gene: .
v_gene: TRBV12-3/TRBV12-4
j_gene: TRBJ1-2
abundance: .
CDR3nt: TGTGCCATTGGGCGGGGAGGCTACACCTTC
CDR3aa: CAIGRGGYTF

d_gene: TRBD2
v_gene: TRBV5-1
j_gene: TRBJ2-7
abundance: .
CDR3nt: TGCGCCAGCAGCCGGGTTAGCGGGAGCTACGAGCAGTACTTC
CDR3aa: CASSRVSGSYEQYF

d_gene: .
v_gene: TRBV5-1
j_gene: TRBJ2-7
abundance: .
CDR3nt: TGCGCCAGCAGCCCGGGACTCACGGGCTCCTACGAGCAGTACTTC
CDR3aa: CASSPGLTGSYEQYF

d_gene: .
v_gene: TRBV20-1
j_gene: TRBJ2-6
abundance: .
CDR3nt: TGCAGTGCTAGTCCACACCGCTCCTTCTCTGGGGCCAACGTCCTGACTTTC
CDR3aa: CSASPHRSFSGANVLTF

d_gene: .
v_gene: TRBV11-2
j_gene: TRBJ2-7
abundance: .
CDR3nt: TGTGCCAGCAGCCGATGGTCCTACGAGCAGTACTTC
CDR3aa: CASSRWSYEQYF

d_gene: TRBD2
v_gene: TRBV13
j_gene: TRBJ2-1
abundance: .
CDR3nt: TGTGCCAGCAGCTTCAGGCGGGGGGGGCTAGGAAATGAGCAGTTCTTC
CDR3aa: CASSFRRGGLGNEQFF

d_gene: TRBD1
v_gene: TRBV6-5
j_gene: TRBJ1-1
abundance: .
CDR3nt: TGTGCCAGCACCATTAGTGGGACAGCGAACACTGAAGCTTTCTTT
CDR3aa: CASTISGTANTEAFF

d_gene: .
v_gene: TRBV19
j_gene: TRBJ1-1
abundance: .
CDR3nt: TGTGCCAGTAGTATGACCATGAACACTGAAGCTTTCTTT
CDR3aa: CASSMTMNTEAFF

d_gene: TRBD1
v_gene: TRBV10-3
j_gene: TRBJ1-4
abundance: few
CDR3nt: TGTGCCCCGCCCCACCGGGACAGGGGTGAAAAACTGTTTTTT
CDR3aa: CAPPHRDRGEKLFF

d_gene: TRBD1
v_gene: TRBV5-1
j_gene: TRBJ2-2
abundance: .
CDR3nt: TGCGCCAGCAGCGGGACAGGGGGAGGCACCGGGGAGCTGTTTTTT
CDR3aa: CASSGTGGGTGELFF

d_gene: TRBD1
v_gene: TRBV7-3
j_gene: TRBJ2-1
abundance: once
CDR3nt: TGTGCCAGCAGCCCTCCAGGGGGCAGTCGGCCTGAGCAGTTCTTC
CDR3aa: CASSPPGGSRPEQFF

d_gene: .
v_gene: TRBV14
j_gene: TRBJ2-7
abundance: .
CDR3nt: TGTGCCAGCAGCCAAGCAGTCCCCAGGGGTGCCTACGAGCAGTACTTC
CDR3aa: CASSQAVPRGAYEQYF

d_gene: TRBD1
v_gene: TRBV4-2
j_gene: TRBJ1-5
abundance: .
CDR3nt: TGTGCCAGCAGCCGTACAGGGGGCGAGAATCAGCCCCAGCATTTT
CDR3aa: CASSRTGGENQPQHF

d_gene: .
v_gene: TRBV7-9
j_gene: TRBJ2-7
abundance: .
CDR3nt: TGTGCCAGCAGATGGAGTACCCCCGGGACATTTTCCTACGAGCAGTACTTC
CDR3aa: CASRWSTPGTFSYEQYF

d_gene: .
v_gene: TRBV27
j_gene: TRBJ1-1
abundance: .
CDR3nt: TGTGCCAGCAGTCCCCACAGGGCGAACACTGAAGCTTTCTTT
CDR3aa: CASSPHRANTEAFF

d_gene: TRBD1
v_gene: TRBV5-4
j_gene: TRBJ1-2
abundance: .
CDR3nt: TGTGCCAGCAGCCTGACAGGGTACTATGGCTACACCTTC
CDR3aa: CASSLTGYYGYTF

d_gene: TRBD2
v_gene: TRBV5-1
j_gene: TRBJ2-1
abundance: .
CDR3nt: TGCGCCAGCAGCTATGGGCGGGCGGGAGATTCGGGTGAGCAGTTCTTC
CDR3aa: CASSYGRAGDSGEQFF

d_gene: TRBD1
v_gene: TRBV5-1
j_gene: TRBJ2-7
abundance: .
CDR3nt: TGCGCCAGCAGCCTGGGACAGTATCGCGAGCAGTACTTC
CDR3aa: CASSLGQYREQYF

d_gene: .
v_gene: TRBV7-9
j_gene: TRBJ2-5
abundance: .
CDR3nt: TGTGCCAGCAATCCCACCTCGGGGGAGACCCAGTACTTC
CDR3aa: CASNPTSGETQYF

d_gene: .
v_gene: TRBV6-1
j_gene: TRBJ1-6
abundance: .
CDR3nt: TGTGCCAGCAGTGAAGGGGCAGGCGGTAATTCACCCCTCCACTTT
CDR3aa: CASSEGAGGNSPLHF

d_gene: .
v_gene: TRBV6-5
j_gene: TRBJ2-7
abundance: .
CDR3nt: TGTGCCAGCAGCAGGAGGAGCTCCTACGAGCAGTACTTC
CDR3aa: CASSRRSSYEQYF

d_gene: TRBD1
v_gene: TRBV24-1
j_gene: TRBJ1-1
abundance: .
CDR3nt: TGTGCCGCTGTACAGGGGACTGAAGCTTTCTTT
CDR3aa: CAAVQGTEAFF

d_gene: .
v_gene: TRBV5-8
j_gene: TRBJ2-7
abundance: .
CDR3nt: TGTGCCAGCAGCCCTCGGGGCGGATTCTCCTACGAGCAGTACTTC
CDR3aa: CASSPRGGFSYEQYF

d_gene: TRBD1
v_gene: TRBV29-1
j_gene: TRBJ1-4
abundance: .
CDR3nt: TGCAGCTCTAGACAGGGAGGGAGTGAAAAACTGTTTTTT
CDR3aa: CSSRQGGSEKLFF

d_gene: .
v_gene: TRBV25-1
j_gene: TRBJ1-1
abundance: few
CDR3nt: TGTGCCAGCAGTGAATCCGACGGTCTAATGAACACTGAAGCTTTCTTT
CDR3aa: CASSESDGLMNTEAFF

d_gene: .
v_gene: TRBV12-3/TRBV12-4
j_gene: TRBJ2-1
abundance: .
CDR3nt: TGTGCCAGCACCATCGGCGGCGGTGAGCAGTTCTTC
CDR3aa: CASTIGGGEQFF

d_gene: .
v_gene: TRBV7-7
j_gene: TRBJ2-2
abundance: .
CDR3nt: TGTGCCAGCAGCCCCCATACGGACGGGGAGCTGTTTTTT
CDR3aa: CASSPHTDGELFF

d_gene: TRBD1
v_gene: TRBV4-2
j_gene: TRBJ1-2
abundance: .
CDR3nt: TGTGCCAGCAGCCAAGACGGGGACAGAGTATACTATGGCTACACCTTC
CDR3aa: CASSQDGDRVYYGYTF

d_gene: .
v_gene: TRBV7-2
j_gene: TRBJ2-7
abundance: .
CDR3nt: TGTGCCAGCAGCTTAGAATATCCCAGCGAGCAGTACTTC
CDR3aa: CASSLEYPSEQYF

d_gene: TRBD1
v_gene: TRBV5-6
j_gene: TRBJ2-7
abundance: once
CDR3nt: TGTGCCAGCAGCTTTTGGGACAGGGGGGCCTACGAGCAGTACTTC
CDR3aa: CASSFWDRGAYEQYF

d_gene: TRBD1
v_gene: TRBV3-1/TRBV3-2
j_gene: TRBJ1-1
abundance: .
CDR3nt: TGTGCCAGCAGCCGCAGTGACAGGGGCACTGAAGCTTTCTTT
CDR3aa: CASSRSDRGTEAFF

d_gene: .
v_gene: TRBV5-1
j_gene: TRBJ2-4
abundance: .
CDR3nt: TGCGCCAGCAGCTTGGGGGCAGGGTTGGGCAAAAACATTCAGTACTTC
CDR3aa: CASSLGAGLGKNIQYF

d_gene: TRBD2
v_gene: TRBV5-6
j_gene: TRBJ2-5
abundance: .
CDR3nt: TGTGCCAGCAGCCGGGGACTAGCGGAAGAGACCCAGTACTTC
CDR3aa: CASSRGLAEETQYF

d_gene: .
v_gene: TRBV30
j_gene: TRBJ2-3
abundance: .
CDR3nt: TGTGCCTGGAGTGTCAGTCTAGATACGCAGTATTTT
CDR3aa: CAWSVSLDTQYF

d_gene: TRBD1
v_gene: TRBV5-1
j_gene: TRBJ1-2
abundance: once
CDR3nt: TGCGCCAGCAGCTTGGAGGGACAGGGGAGCTATGGCTACACCTTC
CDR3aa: CASSLEGQGSYGYTF

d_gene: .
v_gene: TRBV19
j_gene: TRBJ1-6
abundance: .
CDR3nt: TGTGCCAGTAGTATTTGGGGGGTCGATAATTCACCCCTCCACTTT
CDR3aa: CASSIWGVDNSPLHF

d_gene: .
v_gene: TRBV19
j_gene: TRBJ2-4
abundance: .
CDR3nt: TGTGCCAGTAGTATAGGGGCCAGGACTCGGGACATTCAGTACTTC
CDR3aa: CASSIGARTRDIQYF

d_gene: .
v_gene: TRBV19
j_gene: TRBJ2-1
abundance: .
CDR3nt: TGTGCCAGTAGTATCGGCGTTAGTGAGCAGTTCTTC
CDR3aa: CASSIGVSEQFF

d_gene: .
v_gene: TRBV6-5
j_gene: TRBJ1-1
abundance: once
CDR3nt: TGTGCCAGCAGTTACTCTAGGGGGATGTCAGCTGAAGCTTTCTTT
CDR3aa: CASSYSRGMSAEAFF

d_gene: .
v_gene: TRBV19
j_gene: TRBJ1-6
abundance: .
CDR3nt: TGTGCCAGTAGTCTTGCAGGGGAGGTGGTTTCACCCCTCCACTTT
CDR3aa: CASSLAGEVVSPLHF

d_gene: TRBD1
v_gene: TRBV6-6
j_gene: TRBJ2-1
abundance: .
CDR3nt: TGTGCCAGCAGTTACTCCCCCGGGACAGGGTCCCATGAGCAGTTCTTC
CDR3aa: CASSYSPGTGSHEQFF

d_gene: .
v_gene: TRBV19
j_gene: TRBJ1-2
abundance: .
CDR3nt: TGTGCCAGTAGCAGACAGAACGCCCTCTATGGCTACACCTTC
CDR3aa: CASSRQNALYGYTF

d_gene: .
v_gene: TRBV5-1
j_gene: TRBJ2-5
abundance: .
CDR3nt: TGCGCCAGCAGCTTCTCAGGGGAGACCCAGTACTTC
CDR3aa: CASSFSGETQYF